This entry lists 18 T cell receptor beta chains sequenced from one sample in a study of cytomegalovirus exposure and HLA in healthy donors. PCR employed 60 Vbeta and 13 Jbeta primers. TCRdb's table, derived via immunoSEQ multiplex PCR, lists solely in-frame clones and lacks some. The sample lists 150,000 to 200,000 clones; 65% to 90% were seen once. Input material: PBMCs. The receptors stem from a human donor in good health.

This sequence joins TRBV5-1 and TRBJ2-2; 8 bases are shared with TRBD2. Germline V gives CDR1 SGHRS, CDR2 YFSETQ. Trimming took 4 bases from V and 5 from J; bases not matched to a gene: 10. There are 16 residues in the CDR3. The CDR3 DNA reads TGCGCCAGCAGCCAAATAGCGGGGCTACCGACCGGGGAGCTGTTTTTT. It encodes CASSQIAGLPTGELFF. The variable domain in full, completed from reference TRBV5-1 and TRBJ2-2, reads KAGVTQTPRYLIKTRGQQVTLSCSPISGHRSVSWYQQTPGQGLQFLFEYFSETQRNKGNFPGRFSGRQFSNSRSEMNVSTLELGDSALYLCASSQIAGLPTGELFFGEGSRLTVL.

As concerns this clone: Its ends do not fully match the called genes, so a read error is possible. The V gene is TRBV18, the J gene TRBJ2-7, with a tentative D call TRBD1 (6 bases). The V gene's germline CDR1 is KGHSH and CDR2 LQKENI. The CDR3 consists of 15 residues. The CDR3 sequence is CASSQSQGSTYKQYF. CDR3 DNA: TGTGCCAGCTCACAATCGCAGGGGTCCACCTACAAGCAGTACTTC. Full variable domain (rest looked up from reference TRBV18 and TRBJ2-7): NAGVMQNPRHLVRRRGQEARLRCSPMKGHSHVYWYRQLPEEGLKFMVYLQKENIIDESGMPKERFSAEFPKEGPSILRIQQVVRGDSAAYFCASSQSQGSTYKQYFGPGTRLTVT.

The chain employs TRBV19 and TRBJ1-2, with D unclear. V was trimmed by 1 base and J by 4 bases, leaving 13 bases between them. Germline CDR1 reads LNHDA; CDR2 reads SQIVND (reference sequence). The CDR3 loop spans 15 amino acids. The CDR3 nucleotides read TGTGCCAGTAGTATAGTCGGGGAAGTGAGCTATGGCTACACCTTC. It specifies CASSIVGEVSYGYTF.

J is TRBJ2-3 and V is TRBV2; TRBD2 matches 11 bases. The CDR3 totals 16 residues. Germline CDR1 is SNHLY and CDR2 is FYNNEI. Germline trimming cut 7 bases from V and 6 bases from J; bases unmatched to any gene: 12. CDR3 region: CASTVGLAGGGDTQYF. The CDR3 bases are TGTGCCAGCACCGTCGGCCTAGCGGGGGGAGGGGATACGCAGTATTTT.

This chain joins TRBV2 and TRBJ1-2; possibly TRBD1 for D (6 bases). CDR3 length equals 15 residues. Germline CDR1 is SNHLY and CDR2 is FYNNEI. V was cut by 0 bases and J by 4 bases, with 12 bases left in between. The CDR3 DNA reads TGTGCCAGCAGTGAAGCCCGGACAGCCGCCTATGGCTACACCTTC. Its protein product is CASSEARTAAYGYTF.

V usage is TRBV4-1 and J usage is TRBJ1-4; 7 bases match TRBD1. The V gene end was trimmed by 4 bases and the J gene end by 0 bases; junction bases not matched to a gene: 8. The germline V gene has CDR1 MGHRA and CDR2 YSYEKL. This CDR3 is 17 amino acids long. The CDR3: CASSLTQGLPTNEKLFF. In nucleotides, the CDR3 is TGCGCCAGCAGCCTAACACAGGGGCTTCCAACTAATGAAAAACTGTTTTTT.

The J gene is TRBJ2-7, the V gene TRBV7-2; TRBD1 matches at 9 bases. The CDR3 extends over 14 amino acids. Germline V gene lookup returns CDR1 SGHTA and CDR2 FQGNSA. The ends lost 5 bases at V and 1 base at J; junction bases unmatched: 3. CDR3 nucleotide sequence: TGTGCCAGCAGCCCGACAGGGGGTTCCTACGAGCAGTACTTC. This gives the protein CASSPTGGSYEQYF. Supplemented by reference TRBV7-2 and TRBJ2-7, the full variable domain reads GAGVSQSPSNKVTEKGKDVELRCDPISGHTALYWYRQSLGQGLEFLIYFQGNSAPDKSGLPSDRFSAERTGGSVSTLTIQRTQQEDSAVYLCASSPTGGSYEQYFGPGTRLTVT.

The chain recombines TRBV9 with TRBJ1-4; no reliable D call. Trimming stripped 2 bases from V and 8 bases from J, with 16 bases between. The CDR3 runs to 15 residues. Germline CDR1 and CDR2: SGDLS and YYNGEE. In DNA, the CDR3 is TGTGCCAGCAGCGTCCAAGGGAGCGGGAACGAAAAACTGTTTTTT. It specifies CASSVQGSGNEKLFF.

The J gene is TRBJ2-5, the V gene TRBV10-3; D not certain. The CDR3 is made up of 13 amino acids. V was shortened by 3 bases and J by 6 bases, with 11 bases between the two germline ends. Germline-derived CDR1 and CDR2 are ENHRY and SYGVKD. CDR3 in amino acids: CAISETGEQTQYF. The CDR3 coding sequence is TGTGCCATCAGTGAAACCGGTGAGCAGACCCAGTACTTC.

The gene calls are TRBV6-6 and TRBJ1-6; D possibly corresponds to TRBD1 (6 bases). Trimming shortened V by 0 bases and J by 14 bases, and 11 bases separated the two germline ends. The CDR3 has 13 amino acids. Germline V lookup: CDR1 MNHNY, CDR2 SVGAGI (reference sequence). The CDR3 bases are TGTGCCAGCAGTTACTCGAGGGGGTTCACCCTCCACTTT. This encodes CASSYSRGFTLHF.

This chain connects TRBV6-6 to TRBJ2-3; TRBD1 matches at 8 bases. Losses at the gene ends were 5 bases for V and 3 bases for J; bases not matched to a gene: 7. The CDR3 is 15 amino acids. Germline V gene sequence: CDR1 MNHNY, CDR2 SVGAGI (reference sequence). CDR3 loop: CASSLRGQMTDTQYF. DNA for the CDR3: TGTGCCAGCAGTCTCAGGGGGCAGATGACAGATACGCAGTATTTT.

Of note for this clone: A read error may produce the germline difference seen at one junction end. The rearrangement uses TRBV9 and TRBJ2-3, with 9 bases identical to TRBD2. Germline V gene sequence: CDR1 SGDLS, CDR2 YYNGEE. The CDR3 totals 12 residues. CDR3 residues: CASSVVSGGLHF. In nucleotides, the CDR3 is TGTGCCAGCAGCGTAGTTAGCGGGGGTCTTCATTTT.

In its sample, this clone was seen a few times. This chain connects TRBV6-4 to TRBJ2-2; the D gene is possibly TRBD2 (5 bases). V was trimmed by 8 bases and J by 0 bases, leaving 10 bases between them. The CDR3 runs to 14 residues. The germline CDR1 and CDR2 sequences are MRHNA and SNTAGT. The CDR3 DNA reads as TGTGCCAGCCGGGAATTCTCGAACACCGGGGAGCTGTTTTTT. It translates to CASREFSNTGELFF.

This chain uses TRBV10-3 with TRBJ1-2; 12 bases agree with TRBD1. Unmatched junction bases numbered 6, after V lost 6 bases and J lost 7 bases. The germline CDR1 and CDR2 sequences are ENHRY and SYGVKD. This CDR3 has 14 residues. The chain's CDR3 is CAIRQGDRGPGYTF. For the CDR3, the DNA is TGTGCCATCAGGCAAGGGGACAGGGGGCCTGGCTACACCTTC.

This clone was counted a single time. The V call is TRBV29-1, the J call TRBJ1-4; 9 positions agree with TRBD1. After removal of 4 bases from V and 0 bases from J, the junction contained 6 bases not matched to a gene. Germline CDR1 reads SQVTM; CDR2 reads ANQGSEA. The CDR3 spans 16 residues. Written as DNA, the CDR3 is TGCAGCGTTGCTGGGACAGGGAGTTCAACTAATGAAAAACTGTTTTTT. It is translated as CSVAGTGSSTNEKLFF.

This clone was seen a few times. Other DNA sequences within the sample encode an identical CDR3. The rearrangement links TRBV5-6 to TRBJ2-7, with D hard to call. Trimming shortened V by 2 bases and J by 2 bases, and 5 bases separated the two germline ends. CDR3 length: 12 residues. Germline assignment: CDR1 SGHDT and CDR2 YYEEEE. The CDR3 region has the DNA TGTGCCAGCAGCTTACTCCCCTACGAGCAGTACTTC. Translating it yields CASSLLPYEQYF.

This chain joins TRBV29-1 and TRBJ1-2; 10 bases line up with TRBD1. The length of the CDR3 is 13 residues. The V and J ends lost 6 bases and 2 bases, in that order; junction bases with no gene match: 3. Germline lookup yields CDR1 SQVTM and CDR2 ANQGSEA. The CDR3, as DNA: TGCAGCGTAGGACAGGGGGTCAACTATGGCTACACCTTC. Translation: CSVGQGVNYGYTF.

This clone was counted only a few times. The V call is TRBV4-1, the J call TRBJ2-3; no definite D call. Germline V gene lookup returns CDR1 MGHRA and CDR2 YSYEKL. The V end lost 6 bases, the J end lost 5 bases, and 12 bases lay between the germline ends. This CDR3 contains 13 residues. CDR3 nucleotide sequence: TGCGCCAGCAGACCCCGCCTAAAAGATACGCAGTATTTT. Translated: CASRPRLKDTQYF.